Sequencing of this T cell receptor (beta chain) was carried out in a study of blood T cell repertoires in COVID-19. For the study at large: COVID-19 samples, acute and convalescent, were from the United States, Italy and Spain. PBMCs, B-cell-depleted T cells, or T cells were the source of the cDNA or gDNA that made up the material.

Original processing methods: By means of reference gene primer amplification, nucleated cell counts were estimated. Clones were read by immunoSEQ multiplex PCR, and TCRdb kept only the in-frame ones, dropping some. From that table come the V and J calls and clone size; the DNA was used to work out D and trimming. The sample includes about 170,000 clones, roughly four fifths seen only once; the top ten take around 2.4%. The CDR3 runs to 14 residues. Germline V gene sequence: CDR1 SEHNR, CDR2 FQNEAQ (reference sequence). J lost 4 bases, V lost 4 bases, and 5 bases had no gene match. This receptor was obtained from a human donor with acute or convalescent COVID-19. The donor label of this sample is uncertain. Sequencing used peripheral blood. The gene calls are TRBV7-9 and TRBJ2-5; TRBD2 agrees at 8 bases. The CDR3 bases are TGTGCCAGCAGCTCCGGACTAGCAATAGAGACCCAGTACTTC. Protein product: CASSSGLAIETQYF.